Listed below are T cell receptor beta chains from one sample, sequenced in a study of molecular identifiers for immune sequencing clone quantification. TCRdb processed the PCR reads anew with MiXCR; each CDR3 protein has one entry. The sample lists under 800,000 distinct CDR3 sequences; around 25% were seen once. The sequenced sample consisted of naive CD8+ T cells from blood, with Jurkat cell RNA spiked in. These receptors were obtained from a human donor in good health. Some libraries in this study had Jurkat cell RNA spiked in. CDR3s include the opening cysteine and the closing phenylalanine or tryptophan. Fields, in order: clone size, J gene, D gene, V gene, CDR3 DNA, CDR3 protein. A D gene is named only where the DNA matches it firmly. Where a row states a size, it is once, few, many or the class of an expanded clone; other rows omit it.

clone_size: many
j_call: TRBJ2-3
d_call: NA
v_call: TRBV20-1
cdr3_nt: TGCAGTGCTAGAGGTGGGAGGACAGATACGCAGTATTTT
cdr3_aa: CSARGGRTDTQYF

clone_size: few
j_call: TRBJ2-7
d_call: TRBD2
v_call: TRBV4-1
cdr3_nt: TGCGCCAGCGGACTAGCGGGGGCATACGAGCAGTACTTC
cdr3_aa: CASGLAGAYEQYF

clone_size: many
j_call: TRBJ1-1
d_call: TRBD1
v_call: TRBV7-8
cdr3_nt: TGTGCCAGCAGCTTAGAACCAGGGGGATGGACTGAAGCTTTCTTT
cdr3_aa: CASSLEPGGWTEAFF

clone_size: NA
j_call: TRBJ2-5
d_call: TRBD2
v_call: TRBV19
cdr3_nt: TGTGCCAGTACGACTAGCAGCCAAGAGACCCAGTACTTC
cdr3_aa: CASTTSSQETQYF

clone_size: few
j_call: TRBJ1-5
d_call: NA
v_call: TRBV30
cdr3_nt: TGTGCCTGGAGGCGGGCAGGGGTGGGTCAGCCCCAGCATTTT
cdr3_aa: CAWRRAGVGQPQHF

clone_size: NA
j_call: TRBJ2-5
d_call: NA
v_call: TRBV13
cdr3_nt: TGTGCCAGCAGCTTAGGGACAGGGAGGTACGAGACCCAGTACTTC
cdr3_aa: CASSLGTGRYETQYF

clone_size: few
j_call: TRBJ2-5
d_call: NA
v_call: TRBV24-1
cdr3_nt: TGTGCCACCAGTGAGACAGGAGAAGAGACCCAGTACTTC
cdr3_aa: CATSETGEETQYF

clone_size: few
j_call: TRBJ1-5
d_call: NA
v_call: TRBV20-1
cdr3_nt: TGCAGTGCTAGCTCAGGGTTCAGCAATCAGCCCCAGCATTTT
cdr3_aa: CSASSGFSNQPQHF

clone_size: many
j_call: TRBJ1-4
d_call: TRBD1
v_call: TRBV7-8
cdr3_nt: TGTGCCAGCAGCACAAACAGGGGGCTGAGTGAAAAACTGTTTTTT
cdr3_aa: CASSTNRGLSEKLFF

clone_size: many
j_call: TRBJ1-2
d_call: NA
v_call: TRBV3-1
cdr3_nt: TGTGCCAGCAGCCAAGTGAGAGAATCTAACTATGGCTACACCTTC
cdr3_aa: CASSQVRESNYGYTF

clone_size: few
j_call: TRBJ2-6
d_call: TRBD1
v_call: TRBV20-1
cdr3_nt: TGCAGTGCTACCCCTATACGGGACAGAGGGTATTCTTCTGGGGCCAACGTCCTGACTTTC
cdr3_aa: CSATPIRDRGYSSGANVLTF

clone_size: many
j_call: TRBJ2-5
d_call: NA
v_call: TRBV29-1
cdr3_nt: TGCAGCGGAAGGGCAGGGAACTACCAAGAGACCCAGTACTTC
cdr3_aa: CSGRAGNYQETQYF

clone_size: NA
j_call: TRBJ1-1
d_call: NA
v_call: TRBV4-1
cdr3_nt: TGCGCCAGCAGCCATCAATCGGACAATCGAGCTTTCTTT
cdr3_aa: CASSHQSDNRAFF

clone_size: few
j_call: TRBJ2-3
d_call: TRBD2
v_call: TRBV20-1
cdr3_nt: TGCAGTGCTAGACCCCGGACTAGCGGGGGGGCAGATACGCAGTATTTT
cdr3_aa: CSARPRTSGGADTQYF

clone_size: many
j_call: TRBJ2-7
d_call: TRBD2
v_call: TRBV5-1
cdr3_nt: TGCGCCAGCAGCTTGTGGGGCGGGGGCTCCTACGAGCAGTACTTC
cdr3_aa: CASSLWGGGSYEQYF

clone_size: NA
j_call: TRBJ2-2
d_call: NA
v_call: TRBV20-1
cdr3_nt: TGCAGTGCTAGAGATCTCCAGGAAAGTACCGGGGAGCTGTTTTTT
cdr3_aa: CSARDLQESTGELFF

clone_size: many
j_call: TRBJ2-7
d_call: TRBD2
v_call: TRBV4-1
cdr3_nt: TGCGCCAGCAGCCAAGATCTGCCGGGACTAGCAATCTACGAGCAGTACTTC
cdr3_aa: CASSQDLPGLAIYEQYF

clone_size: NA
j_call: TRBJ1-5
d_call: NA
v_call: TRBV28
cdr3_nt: TGTGCCAGCAGTTTATTAATGGGGGTTGTGAGCAATCAGCCCCAGCATTTT
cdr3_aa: CASSLLMGVVSNQPQHF

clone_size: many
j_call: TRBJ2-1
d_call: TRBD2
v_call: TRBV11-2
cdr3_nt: TGTGCCAGCAGCGTACGTTCGGGACTAGCAAGAAATGAGCAGTTCTTC
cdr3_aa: CASSVRSGLARNEQFF

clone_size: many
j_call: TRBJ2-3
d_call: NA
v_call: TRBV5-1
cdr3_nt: TGCGCCAGCAGCTTCCGCCCTATAGGCCCCACAGATACGCAGTATTTT
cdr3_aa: CASSFRPIGPTDTQYF

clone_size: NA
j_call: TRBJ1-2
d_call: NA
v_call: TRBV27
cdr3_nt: TGTGCCAGCAGGCCCAGGACACTCATAGCTAACTATGGCTACACCTTC
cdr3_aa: CASRPRTLIANYGYTF

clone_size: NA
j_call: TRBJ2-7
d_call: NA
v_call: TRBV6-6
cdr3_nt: TGTGCCACTAACCCCGGGGCCCTCAGCGAGCAGTACTTC
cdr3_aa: CATNPGALSEQYF

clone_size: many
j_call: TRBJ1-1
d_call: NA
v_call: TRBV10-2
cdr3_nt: TGCGCCAGCAGTGCCGGGGGCGGCACTGAAGCTTTCTTT
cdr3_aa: CASSAGGGTEAFF

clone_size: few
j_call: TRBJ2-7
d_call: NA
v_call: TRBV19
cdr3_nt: TGTGCCAGTAGTATATCGGGGATCTATATCCACGAGCAGTACTTC
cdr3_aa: CASSISGIYIHEQYF

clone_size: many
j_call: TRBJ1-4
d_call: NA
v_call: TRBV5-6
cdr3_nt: TGTGCCAGCAGTCCCGGGGGCTCTGGTGAAAAACTGTTTTTT
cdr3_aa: CASSPGGSGEKLFF

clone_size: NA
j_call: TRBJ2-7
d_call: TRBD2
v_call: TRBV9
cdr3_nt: TGTGCCAGCAGCCCTAAGCAAGGGACTACCCACTACGAGCAGTACTTC
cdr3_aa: CASSPKQGTTHYEQYF

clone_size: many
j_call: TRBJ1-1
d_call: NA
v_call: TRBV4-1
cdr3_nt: TGCGCCAGCAGCCAGACCCCTGAATTGTTGGAAGCTTTCTTT
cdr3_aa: CASSQTPELLEAFF

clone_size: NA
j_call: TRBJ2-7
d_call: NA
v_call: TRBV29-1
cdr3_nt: TGCAGCGTATACAGGGACTACGAGCAGTACTTC
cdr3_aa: CSVYRDYEQYF

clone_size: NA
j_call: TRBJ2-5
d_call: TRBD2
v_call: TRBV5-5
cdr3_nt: TGTGCCAGCAGCTTGGTATGGCGGGAGTCCGCCTCAAGAGAGACCCAGTACTTC
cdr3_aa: CASSLVWRESASRETQYF

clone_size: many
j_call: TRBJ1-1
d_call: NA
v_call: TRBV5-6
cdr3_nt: TGTGCCAGCAGCTCTGGCGTCGGGGGCACTGAAGCTTTCTTT
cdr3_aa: CASSSGVGGTEAFF

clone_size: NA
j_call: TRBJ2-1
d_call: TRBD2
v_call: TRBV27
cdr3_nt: TGTGCCAGCAGTTCGGGACTAGCGGCTGGTGAGCAGTTCTTC
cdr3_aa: CASSSGLAAGEQFF